One and the same sample provided the 28 T cell receptor beta chains below, sequenced in a study of molecular identifiers for immune sequencing clone quantification. MiXCR, applied by TCRdb to the PCR reads, yields one record per CDR3 protein. The profile shows hundreds of thousands of distinct CDR3 sequences, about 25% of them singletons. Sequencing input: naive CD8+ T cells from blood, with Jurkat cell RNA spiked in. Specified subset: FACS-sorted CD8+CD4-CCR7+CD45RA+ naive T cells. Receptor source: a human donor in good health. Some libraries in this study had Jurkat cell RNA spiked in.

The V gene is TRBV9, the J gene TRBJ1-3; the match to TRBD1 covers 8 bases. The length of the CDR3 is 15 residues. The junction had 3 bases not matched to a gene; V was cut back by 1 base and J by 3 bases. Germline V lookup: CDR1 SGDLS, CDR2 YYNGEE. The CDR3 sequence: CASSVPRGRGNTIYF. CDR3 nucleotides: TGTGCCAGCAGCGTACCCAGGGGGCGTGGAAACACCATATATTTT.

This clonotype was seen at least ten times. This chain uses TRBV12-5 with TRBJ2-4; no firm D call. Per the germline V gene, CDR1 is LGHNT and CDR2 is FRNRAP. The CDR3 sequence is 14 residues long. V dropped 6 bases and J dropped 0 bases, with 9 bases sitting between them. CDR3 residues: CASGTALAKNIQYF. The CDR3 DNA reads as TGTGCTAGTGGCACCGCCCTAGCCAAAAACATTCAGTACTTC.

The rearrangement uses TRBV19 and TRBJ2-1; 7 nucleotides line up with TRBD2. The CDR3 extends over 15 amino acids. J gave up 7 bases and V 2 bases, and 8 bases lay outside the gene matches. CDR1 and CDR2 (germline): LNHDA, SQIVND (reference sequence). The chain's CDR3 is CASSISGGPSNEQFF. The CDR3 DNA is TGTGCCAGTAGTATATCGGGGGGACCCTCAAATGAGCAGTTCTTC.

As regards this clonotype: Its ends do not fully match the called genes, so a read error is possible. This chain joins TRBV6-5 and TRBJ2-7; 12 bases align to TRBD2. The CDR3 loop spans 13 amino acids. CDR1 is MNHEY, CDR2 SVGAGI, per germline. The CDR3 here is CASSGGLAGERYF. CDR3 nucleotides: TGTGCCAGCAGCGGGGGACTAGCGGGCGAGCGGTACTTC.

This clonotype was counted at least ten times. The V gene is TRBV6-1, the J gene TRBJ2-7; no reliable D call. Per the germline V gene, CDR1 is MNHNS and CDR2 is SASEGT. This CDR3 is 14 amino acids long. The V end was cut by 4 bases, the J end by 0 bases, with 10 bases between. CDR3 loop: CASSAYRISYEQYF. DNA of the CDR3: TGTGCCAGCAGTGCCTACCGTATCTCCTACGAGCAGTACTTC.

This clonotype was counted many times. The J gene is TRBJ2-3, the V gene TRBV15; no clear D. Deletions cut 1 base from V and 2 bases from J, with 10 bases between. CDR1 is LNHNV and CDR2 is YYDKDF in the germline V gene (reference sequence). The CDR3 covers 15 residues. The CDR3 bases are TGTGCCACCAGCAGAGTTCGCGCCTTCACAGATACGCAGTATTTT. It yields the protein CATSRVRAFTDTQYF.

This clonotype has at least ten counts. The gene calls are TRBV5-1 and TRBJ2-1, with 11 nucleotides matching TRBD1. The CDR3 has 15 amino acids. CDR1 is SGHRS and CDR2 is YFSETQ in the germline V gene. V shed 4 bases, J shed 9 bases, and the junction held 9 bases outside the gene matches. The CDR3 DNA sequence: TGCGCCAGCAGCATGCCGGGACAGGGGGTTCTTGAGCAGTTCTTC. It is translated as CASSMPGQGVLEQFF.

Regarding this clonotype: A single base separates this from a much larger clone, so it may be a read error. The chain is built from TRBV27 and TRBJ2-7; D is perhaps TRBD1 (5 bases). The V end was cut by 5 bases, the J end by 6 bases, with 17 bases between. The CDR3 is 14 residues long. The V gene's germline CDR1 is MNHEY and CDR2 SMNVEV (reference sequence). CDR3 protein: CASSPRASRCEQYF. The CDR3 nucleotides are TGTGCCAGCAGTCCCAGGGCCTCCCGTTGCGAGCAGTACTTC.

This clonotype has more than one count but fewer than ten. The CDR3 is CASSFWTENQPQHF. The CDR3 nucleotides read TGTGCCAGCAGCTTTTGGACAGAGAATCAGCCCCAGCATTTT. This chain links TRBV5-6 with TRBJ1-5, with D possibly matching TRBD1 (6 bases). CDR1 is SGHDT and CDR2 is YYEEEE in the germline V gene. The CDR3 contains 14 residues. The V and J ends lost 2 bases and 4 bases respectively, with 10 bases between them.

Many counts were recorded for this clonotype. This sequence joins TRBV4-2 and TRBJ2-3; TRBD2 matches at 11 bases. Per germline, CDR1 LGHNA and CDR2 YNFKEQ. With 2 bases clipped from V and 4 bases from J, the junction kept 2 bases outside the gene matches. The CDR3 has 15 residues. In DNA, the CDR3 is TGTGCCAGCAGCCAAATAGCGGGAGGGCCAGATACGCAGTATTTT. It codes for CASSQIAGGPDTQYF.

The genes are TRBV19 and TRBJ1-1, with 7 nucleotides matching TRBD1. With 5 bases clipped from V and 3 bases from J, the junction kept 9 bases outside the gene matches. Germline V gene lookup returns CDR1 LNHDA and CDR2 SQIVND (reference sequence). This CDR3 is built from 15 residues. The CDR3 spells CASSETPGQHTEAFF. CDR3 sequence (DNA): TGTGCCAGTAGTGAAACCCCGGGACAGCACACTGAAGCTTTCTTT.

This clonotype was seen more than once but under ten times. The chain carries TRBV3-1 and TRBJ1-3; 10 nucleotides line up with TRBD1. Trimming cost V 2 bases and J 1 base; bases outside gene matches: 8. The CDR3 is made up of 18 amino acids. The germline V gene encodes CDR1 LGHDT and CDR2 YNNKEL (reference sequence). CDR3 sequence (DNA): TGTGCCAGCAGCCAATTCAGGGACAGGGGCCGATCTGGAAACACCATATATTTT. This translates into CASSQFRDRGRSGNTIYF.

About this clonotype: Given the absence of the conserved phenylalanine or tryptophan at the CDR3 end, a read error is likely. The chain carries TRBV7-9 and TRBJ1-4; D unresolved. The ends were cut back, 2 bases at V and 2 bases at J, with 12 bases in the middle. The CDR3 has 16 residues. The germline V gene has CDR1 SEHNR and CDR2 FQNEAQ (reference sequence). The CDR3 DNA reads as TGTGCCAGCAGCTTAACCGCGTCAAGGACTAATGAAAAACTGTTTCTT. It codes for CASSLTASRTNEKLFL.

The rearrangement joins TRBV5-5 to TRBJ2-2, with 7 nucleotides matching TRBD2. The V gene's germline CDR1 is SGHKS and CDR2 YYEKEE (reference sequence). V lost 4 bases to trimming and J lost 1 base; unmatched junction nucleotides: 10. This CDR3 contains 17 residues. The CDR3 DNA sequence: TGTGCCAGCAGCCCTCTTTCACTAGCGATGAACACCGGGGAGCTGTTTTTT. The encoded protein is CASSPLSLAMNTGELFF.

Comments on this clonotype: A clone one base away is much larger, so this may be a read error. The CDR3 carries no conserved terminal phenylalanine or tryptophan, so it likely arises from a read error. The chain is built from TRBV19 and TRBJ1-5; weak D call: TRBD1 (6 bases). The germline V gene has CDR1 LNHDA and CDR2 SQIVND (reference sequence). The V gene lost 2 bases and the J gene lost 3 bases, with 14 bases spanning the gap. This CDR3 is 16 amino acids long. The DNA for the CDR3 is TGTGCCAGTAGTATACCCGATCAGGGGCTCAATCAGCCCCAGCATCTT. This sequence encodes CASSIPDQGLNQPQHL.

Only a few counts were recorded for this clonotype. The chain recombines TRBV9 with TRBJ2-1; no clear D gene. Germline assignment: CDR1 SGDLS and CDR2 YYNGEE. The V and J ends lost 3 bases and 5 bases respectively, with 9 bases between them. CDR3 length: 13 amino acids. The CDR3 here is CASSDRHNNEQFF. In DNA, the CDR3 is TGTGCCAGCAGCGACCGACACAACAATGAGCAGTTCTTC.

This clonotype was counted at least ten times. The V gene is TRBV5-1, the J gene TRBJ2-3, with D perhaps matching TRBD2 (6 bases). Trimming took 4 bases from V and 0 from J, leaving 18 bases between them. The CDR3 totals 17 residues. Germline V gives CDR1 SGHRS, CDR2 YFSETQ. The CDR3 is CASSPRPTGLSTDTQYF. The CDR3 DNA sequence: TGCGCCAGCAGCCCCCGCCCTACGGGACTGAGCACAGATACGCAGTATTTT.

The V gene is TRBV4-1, the J gene TRBJ1-2; D unresolved. Germline CDR1 is MGHRA and CDR2 is YSYEKL. This CDR3 region has 14 residues. V gave up 0 bases and J gave up 4 bases, with 9 bases separating them. The CDR3 sequence: CASSQDQDLYGYTF. DNA of the CDR3: TGCGCCAGCAGCCAAGATCAGGATCTCTATGGCTACACCTTC.

This clonotype was detected only a few times. The chain combines TRBV4-1 with TRBJ2-2; D is unresolved. The CDR3 spans 11 residues. V was cut by 5 bases and J by 7 bases, with 5 bases left in between. Germline CDR1 is MGHRA and CDR2 is YSYEKL. The CDR3 protein is CASSDNGELFF. The CDR3 region has the DNA TGCGCCAGCAGCGATAACGGGGAGCTGTTTTTT.

This clonotype came up many times. In DNA, the CDR3 is TGTGCCAGTAGTACAGGGTTCTGGAACGAGCAGTACTTC. As protein: CASSTGFWNEQYF. The rearrangement joins TRBV19 to TRBJ2-7; possibly TRBD1 for D (5 bases). Germline V lookup: CDR1 LNHDA, CDR2 SQIVND (reference sequence). V gave up 4 bases and J gave up 5 bases, with 12 bases separating them. The CDR3 totals 13 residues.

In its sample, this clonotype was seen a few times. V usage is TRBV7-7 and J usage is TRBJ2-1; D gene unclear. CDR3 size: 15 residues. Germline V CDR1 and CDR2: SSHAT, FNYEAQ (reference sequence). V gave up 8 bases and J gave up 10 bases, with 24 bases separating them. DNA of the CDR3: TGTGCCAGCCAACTTAGCTGGGGAAACGCAGAGGAGCAGTTCTTC. This encodes CASQLSWGNAEEQFF.

This clonotype showed up just a few times. The chain uses TRBV9 and TRBJ2-7; 9 nucleotides agree with TRBD2. This CDR3 has 15 residues. V shed 4 bases, J shed 2 bases, and the junction held 7 bases outside the gene matches. Per the germline V gene, CDR1 is SGDLS and CDR2 is YYNGEE. The CDR3 loop reads CASSPRTSATYEQYF. CDR3 nucleotide sequence: TGTGCCAGCAGCCCGAGGACTAGCGCGACCTACGAGCAGTACTTC. Based on the CDR3 plus reference TRBV9 and TRBJ2-7, the full variable domain is DSGVTQTPKHLITATGQRVTLRCSPRSGDLSVYWYQQSLDQGLQFLIQYYNGEERAKGNILERFSAQQFPDLHSELNLSSLELGDSALYFCASSPRTSATYEQYFGPGTRLTVT.

In DNA form, the CDR3 reads TGTGCCAGCAGCACGGAGACGGATAATAATGAAAAACTGTTTTTT. This gives the protein CASSTETDNNEKLFF. The rearrangement joins TRBV27 to TRBJ1-4, with no clear D. The germline CDR1 and CDR2 sequences are MNHEY and SMNVEV (reference sequence). There are 15 residues in the CDR3. V was clipped by 6 bases and J by 4 bases, with 15 bases between them.

This clonotype was seen more than once but under ten times. This chain joins TRBV6-5 and TRBJ1-6; TRBD1 matches at 8 bases. With 0 bases clipped from V and 10 bases from J, the junction kept 8 bases outside the gene matches. The V gene's germline CDR1 is MNHEY and CDR2 SVGAGI. The CDR3 runs 16 residues. The CDR3 is CASSYSAQGASSPLHF. The CDR3 coding sequence is TGTGCCAGCAGTTACTCGGCCCAGGGGGCTAGCTCACCCCTCCACTTT.

The chain is built from TRBV12-3 or TRBV12-4 and TRBJ2-2; TRBD2 matches at 14 bases. Trimming cost V 3 bases and J 5 bases; bases outside gene matches: 8. This CDR3 contains 18 residues. CDR3: CASSFPTSGRARTGELFF. In nucleotides, the CDR3 is TGTGCCAGCAGTTTTCCGACTAGCGGGAGGGCAAGGACCGGGGAGCTGTTTTTT.

CDR3 protein: CASSPPLAENTGELFF. CDR3 DNA sequence: TGTGCCAGCAGCCCGCCACTAGCGGAGAACACCGGGGAGCTGTTTTTT. V gene TRBV5-8 combines with J gene TRBJ2-2; 8 bases fit TRBD2. J gave up 1 base and V 4 bases, and 6 bases lay outside the gene matches. The CDR3 covers 16 residues. Per the germline V gene, CDR1 is SGHTS and CDR2 is YDEGEE.

This chain joins TRBV6-5 and TRBJ1-1, with 9 nucleotides matching TRBD1. With 6 bases clipped from V and 4 bases from J, the junction kept 15 bases outside the gene matches. Germline CDR1 is MNHEY and CDR2 is SVGAGI. The CDR3 contains 17 residues. The CDR3 loop is CASSPGTGSPLGTEAFF. The CDR3 DNA reads TGTGCCAGCAGCCCCGGGACAGGGAGCCCCTTGGGCACTGAAGCTTTCTTT.

This clonotype was seen only a few times. The V and J genes are TRBV12-3 or TRBV12-4 and TRBJ1-6; possible D gene TRBD1, 6 bases. Trimming shortened V by 4 bases and J by 2 bases, and 9 bases separated the two germline ends. This CDR3 is 15 amino acids long. In nucleotides, the CDR3 is TGTGCCAGCAGTTACGGGGGCGCCTATAATTCACCCCTCCACTTT. It yields the protein CASSYGGAYNSPLHF.